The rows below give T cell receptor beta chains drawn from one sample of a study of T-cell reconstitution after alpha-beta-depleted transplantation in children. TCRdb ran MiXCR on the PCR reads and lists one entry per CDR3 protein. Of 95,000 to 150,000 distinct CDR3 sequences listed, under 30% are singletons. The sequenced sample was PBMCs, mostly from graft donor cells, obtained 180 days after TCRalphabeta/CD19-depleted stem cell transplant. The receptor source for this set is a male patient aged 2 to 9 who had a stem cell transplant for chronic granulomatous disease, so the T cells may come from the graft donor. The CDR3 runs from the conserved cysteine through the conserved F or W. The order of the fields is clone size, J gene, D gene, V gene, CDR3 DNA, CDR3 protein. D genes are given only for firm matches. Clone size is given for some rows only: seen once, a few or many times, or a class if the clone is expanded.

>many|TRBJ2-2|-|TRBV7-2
TGTGCCAGCAGCTTAAGTTTCGGGGGCCATGGGGAGCTGTTTTTT
CASSLSFGGHGELFF
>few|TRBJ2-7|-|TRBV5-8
TGTGCCAGCAGCTTCAACATGCCCTACGAGCAGTACTTC
CASSFNMPYEQYF
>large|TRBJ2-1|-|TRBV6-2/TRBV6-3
TGTGCCAGCAGTTACTGGGGAAACGGGAACAATGAGCAGTTCTTC
CASSYWGNGNNEQFF
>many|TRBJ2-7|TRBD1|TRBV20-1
TGCAGTGCTAGAGATCCGCGAAGGGGGCGAATGTCCTACGAGCAGTACTTC
CSARDPRRGRMSYEQYF
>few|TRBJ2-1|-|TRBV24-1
TGTGCCACCAGTGATTTTTCTGCAGGGTTATACAATGAGCAGTTCTTC
CATSDFSAGLYNEQFF
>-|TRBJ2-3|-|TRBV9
TGTGCCAGCAGCGTAGGCAGGAGGGATACGCAGTATTTT
CASSVGRRDTQYF
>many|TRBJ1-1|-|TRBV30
TGTGCCTGGAGTCCAACATGGAACACTGAAGCTTTCTTT
CAWSPTWNTEAFF
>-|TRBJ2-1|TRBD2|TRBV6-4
TGTGCCAGCAGTGAGCTAGCGGAGGCCCACAATGAGCAGTTCTTC
CASSELAEAHNEQFF
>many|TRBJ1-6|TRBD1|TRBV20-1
TGCAGAGCACAGGCCGGGACAGGGAAAAATTCACCCCTCCACTTT
CRAQAGTGKNSPLHF
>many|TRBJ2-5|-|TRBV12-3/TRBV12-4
TGTGCCAGCAGTTTCATAGAGACCCAGTACTTC
CASSFIETQYF
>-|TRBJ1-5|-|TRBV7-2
TGTGCCAGCAGCTTACGATTCGGTCAGCCCCAGCATTTT
CASSLRFGQPQHF
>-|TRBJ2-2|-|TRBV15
TGTGCCACCAGCGCGCGGGTCGGGGAGCTGTTTTTT
CATSARVGELFF
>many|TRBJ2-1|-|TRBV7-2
TGTGCCAGCTATCGGGGCTATGAGCAGTTCTTC
CASYRGYEQFF
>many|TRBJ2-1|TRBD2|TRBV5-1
TGCGCCAGCAGCTTAGCGGGGACCCACAATGAGCAGTTCTTC
CASSLAGTHNEQFF
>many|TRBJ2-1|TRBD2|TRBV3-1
TGTGCCAGCAGCCAAGAGTCAGGACTAGGCTCCTACAATGAGCAGTTCTTC
CASSQESGLGSYNEQFF
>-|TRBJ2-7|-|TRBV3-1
TGTGCCAGCAGCCAAGAGGGCAGGAAGCCTCTACTCACCTACGAGCAGTACTTC
CASSQEGRKPLLTYEQYF
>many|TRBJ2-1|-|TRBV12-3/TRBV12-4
TGTGCCAGCAGACTCACAGCTGATGAGCAGTTCTTC
CASRLTADEQFF
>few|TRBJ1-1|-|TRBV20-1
TGCAGTGCTAGAACCAGGGTTACTGAAGCTTTCTTT
CSARTRVTEAFF
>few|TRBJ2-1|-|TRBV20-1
TGCAGTGCTACCAAAATAGTGTCGGGCTCCTACAATGAGCAGTTCTTC
CSATKIVSGSYNEQFF
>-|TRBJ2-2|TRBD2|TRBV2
TGTGCCAGCAGTGGGCTAGCGGTAAACACCGGGGAGCTGTTTTTT
CASSGLAVNTGELFF
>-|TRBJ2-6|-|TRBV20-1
TGCAGTGCTAGTGCACTGTCTGGGGCCAACGTCCTGACTTTC
CSASALSGANVLTF
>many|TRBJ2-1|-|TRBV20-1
TGCAGTGCTAGAGGAGGGGGAGAAGATGAGCAGTTCTTC
CSARGGGEDEQFF
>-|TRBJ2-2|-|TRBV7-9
TGTGCCAGCAGCTTACGTGCCGTTCCCGGGGAGCTGTTTTTT
CASSLRAVPGELFF
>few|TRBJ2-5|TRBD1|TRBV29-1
TGCAGCGGGGCACGCCGGGACAGGGAGCCTCAAGAGACCCAGTACTTC
CSGARRDREPQETQYF
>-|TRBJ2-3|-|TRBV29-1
TGCAGCGCGGGACGGAAAAACACAGATACGCAGTATTTT
CSAGRKNTDTQYF
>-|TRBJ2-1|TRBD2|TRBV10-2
TGCGCCAGCAGTGATCAGCGGGATACCGTCAATGAGCAGTTCTTC
CASSDQRDTVNEQFF
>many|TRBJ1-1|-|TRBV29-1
TGCAGCGTTTCCAGTGGACCGGGCACTGAAGCTTTCTTT
CSVSSGPGTEAFF
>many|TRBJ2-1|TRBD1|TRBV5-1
TGCGCCAGCAGCCGCGGAATCAAGGGGGCCATCAATGAGCAGTTCTTC
CASSRGIKGAINEQFF
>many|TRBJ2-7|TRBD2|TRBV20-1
TGCAGTGCTAGAGGTTCGCGGGAGGGCCCGCAGGAGCAGTACTTC
CSARGSREGPQEQYF
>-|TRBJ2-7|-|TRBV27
TGTGCCAGCAGTCCTTTTCCCAGACGCGACCAGTACTTC
CASSPFPRRDQYF
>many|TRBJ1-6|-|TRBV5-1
TGCGCCAGCAGCCCCGCCGCGGGGAGCTCCTATAATTCACCCCTCCACTTT
CASSPAAGSSYNSPLHF
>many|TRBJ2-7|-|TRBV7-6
TGTGCCAGCAGCCTAGGGACTTCCCGAATCTACGAGCAGTACTTC
CASSLGTSRIYEQYF
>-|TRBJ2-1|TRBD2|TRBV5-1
TGCGCCAGCAGCCCCACCCTAGTAGGTAGGGGCAGCGGGGGGGCCGCTGAGCAGTTCTTC
CASSPTLVGRGSGGAAEQFF
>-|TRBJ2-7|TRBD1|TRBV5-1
TGCGCCAGCAGCATAAGGGACAGGGACTACGAGCAGTACTTC
CASSIRDRDYEQYF
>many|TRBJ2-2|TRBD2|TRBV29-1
TGCAGCGTTTTAGCGGGATTGAACACCGGGGAGCTGTTTTTT
CSVLAGLNTGELFF
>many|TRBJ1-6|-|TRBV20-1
TGCAGTGCTACGACGACGGGGTCCTATAATTCACCCCTCCACTTT
CSATTTGSYNSPLHF
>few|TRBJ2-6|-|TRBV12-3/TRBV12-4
TGTGCCAGCAGTGGGATCTCTGGGGCCAACGTCCTGACTTTC
CASSGISGANVLTF